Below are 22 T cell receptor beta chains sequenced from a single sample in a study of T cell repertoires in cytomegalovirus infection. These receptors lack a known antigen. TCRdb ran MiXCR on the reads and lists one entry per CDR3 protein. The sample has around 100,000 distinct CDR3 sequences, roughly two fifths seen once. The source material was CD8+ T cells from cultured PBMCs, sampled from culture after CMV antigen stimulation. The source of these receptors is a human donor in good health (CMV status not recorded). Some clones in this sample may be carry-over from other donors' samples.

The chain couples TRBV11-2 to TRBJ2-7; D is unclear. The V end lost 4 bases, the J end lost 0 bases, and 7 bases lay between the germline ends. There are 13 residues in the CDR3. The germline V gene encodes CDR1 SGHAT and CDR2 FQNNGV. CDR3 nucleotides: TGTGCCAGCAGCTCGACGAGCTCCTACGAGCAGTACTTC. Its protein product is CASSSTSSYEQYF.

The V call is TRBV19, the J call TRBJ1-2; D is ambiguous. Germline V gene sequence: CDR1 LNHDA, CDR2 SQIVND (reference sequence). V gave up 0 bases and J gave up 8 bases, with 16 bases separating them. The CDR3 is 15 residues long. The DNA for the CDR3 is TGTGCCAGTAGTATAGACTGGACTGGCTTATTCGGCTACACCTTC. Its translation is CASSIDWTGLFGYTF.

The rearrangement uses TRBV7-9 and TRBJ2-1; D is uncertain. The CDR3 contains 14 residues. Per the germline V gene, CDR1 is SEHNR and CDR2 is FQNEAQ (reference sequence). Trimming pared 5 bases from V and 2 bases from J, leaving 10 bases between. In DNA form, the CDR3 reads TGTGCCAGCAGCGGTGGCTATGCCTACAATGAGCAGTTCTTC. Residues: CASSGGYAYNEQFF.

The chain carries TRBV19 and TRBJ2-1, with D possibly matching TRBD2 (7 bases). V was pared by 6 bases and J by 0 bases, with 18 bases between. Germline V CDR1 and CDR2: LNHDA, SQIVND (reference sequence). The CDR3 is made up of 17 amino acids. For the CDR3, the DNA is TGTGCCAGTAGCATCCAAGGGGGGACTATCTCCTACAATGAGCAGTTCTTC. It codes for CASSIQGGTISYNEQFF.

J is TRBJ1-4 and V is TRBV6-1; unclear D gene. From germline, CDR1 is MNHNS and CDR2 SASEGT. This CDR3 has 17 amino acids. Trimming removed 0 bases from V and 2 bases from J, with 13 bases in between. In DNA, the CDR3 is TGTGCCAGCAGTGAAGCAAGGTCGGGGAGGACTAATGAAAAACTGTTTTTT. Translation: CASSEARSGRTNEKLFF.

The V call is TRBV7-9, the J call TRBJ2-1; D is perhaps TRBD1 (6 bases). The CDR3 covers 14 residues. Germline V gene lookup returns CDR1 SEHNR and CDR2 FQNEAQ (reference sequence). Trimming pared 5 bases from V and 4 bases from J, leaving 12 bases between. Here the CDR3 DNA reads TGTGCCAGCAGCGGACCGGACAGATACAATGAGCAGTTCTTC. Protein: CASSGPDRYNEQFF.

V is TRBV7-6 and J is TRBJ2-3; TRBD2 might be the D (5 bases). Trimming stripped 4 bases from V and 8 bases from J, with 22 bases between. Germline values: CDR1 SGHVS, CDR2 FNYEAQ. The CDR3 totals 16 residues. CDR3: CASSSTLGPITFTQYF. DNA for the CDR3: TGTGCCAGCAGCTCGACACTAGGGCCTATAACATTTACGCAGTATTTT.

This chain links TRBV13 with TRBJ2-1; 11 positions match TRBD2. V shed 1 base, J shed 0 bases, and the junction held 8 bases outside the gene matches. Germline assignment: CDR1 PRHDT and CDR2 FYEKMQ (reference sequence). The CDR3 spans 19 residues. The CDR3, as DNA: TGTGCCAGCAGCTTAGAAGGTCTAGCGGGGGGAAGCTCCTACAATGAGCAGTTCTTC. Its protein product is CASSLEGLAGGSSYNEQFF.

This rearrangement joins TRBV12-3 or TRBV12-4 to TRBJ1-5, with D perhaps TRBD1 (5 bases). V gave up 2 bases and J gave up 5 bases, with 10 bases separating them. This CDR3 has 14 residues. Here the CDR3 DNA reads TGTGCCAGCAGTTTAAGTCAGGGACATCAGCCCCAGCATTTT. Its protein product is CASSLSQGHQPQHF.

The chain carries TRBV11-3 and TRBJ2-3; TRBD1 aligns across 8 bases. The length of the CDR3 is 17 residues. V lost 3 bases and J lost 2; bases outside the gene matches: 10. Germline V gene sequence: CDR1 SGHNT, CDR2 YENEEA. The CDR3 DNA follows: TGTGCCAGCAGCTTCTTATCCGGGACAGGAGACACAGATACGCAGTATTTT. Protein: CASSFLSGTGDTDTQYF.

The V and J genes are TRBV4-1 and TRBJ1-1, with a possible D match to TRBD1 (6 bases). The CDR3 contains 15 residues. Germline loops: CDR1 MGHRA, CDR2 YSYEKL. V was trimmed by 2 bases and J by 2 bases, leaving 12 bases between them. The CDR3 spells CASSQPHRANTEAFF. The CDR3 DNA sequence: TGCGCCAGCAGCCAACCCCACAGGGCAAACACTGAAGCTTTCTTT.

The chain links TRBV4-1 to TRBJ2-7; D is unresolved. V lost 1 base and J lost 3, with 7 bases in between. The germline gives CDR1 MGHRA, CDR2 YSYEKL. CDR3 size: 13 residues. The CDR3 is CASSQVRNYEQYF. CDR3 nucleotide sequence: TGCGCCAGCAGCCAAGTCCGTAACTACGAGCAGTACTTC.

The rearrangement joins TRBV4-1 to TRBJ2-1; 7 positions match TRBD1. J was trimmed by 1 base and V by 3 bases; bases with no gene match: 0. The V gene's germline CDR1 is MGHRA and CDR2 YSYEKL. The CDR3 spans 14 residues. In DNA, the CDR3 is TGCGCCAGCAGCCAGACAGGGTCCTACAATGAGCAGTTCTTC. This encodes CASSQTGSYNEQFF.

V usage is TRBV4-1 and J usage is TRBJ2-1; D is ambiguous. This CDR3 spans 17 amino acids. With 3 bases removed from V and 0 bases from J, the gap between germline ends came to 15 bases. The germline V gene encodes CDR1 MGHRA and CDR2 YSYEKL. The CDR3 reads CASSQVGLLSSYNEQFF. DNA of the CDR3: TGCGCCAGCAGCCAGGTCGGCTTACTAAGCTCCTACAATGAGCAGTTCTTC.

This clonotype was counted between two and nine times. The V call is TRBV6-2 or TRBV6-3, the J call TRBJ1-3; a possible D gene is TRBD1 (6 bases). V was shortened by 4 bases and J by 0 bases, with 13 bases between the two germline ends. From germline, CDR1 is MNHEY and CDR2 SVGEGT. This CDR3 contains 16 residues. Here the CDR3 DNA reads TGTGCCAGCAGTTTGGCCGGGGGCTACTCTGGAAACACCATATATTTT. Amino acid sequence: CASSLAGGYSGNTIYF.

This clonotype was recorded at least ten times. CDR3 nucleotides: TGTGCCAGCAGCTCCTGGACAGAGTCGAACACCGGGGAGCTGTTTTTT. Protein: CASSSWTESNTGELFF. The V and J genes are TRBV11-2 and TRBJ2-2; D possibly corresponds to TRBD1 (6 bases). The CDR3 is 16 amino acids. Looked up from germline, CDR1 is SGHAT and CDR2 is FQNNGV. Trimming pared 4 bases from V and 0 bases from J, leaving 12 bases between.

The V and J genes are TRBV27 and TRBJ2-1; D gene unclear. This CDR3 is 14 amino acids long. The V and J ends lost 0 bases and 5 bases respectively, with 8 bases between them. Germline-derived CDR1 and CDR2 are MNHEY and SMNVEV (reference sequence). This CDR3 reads CASSLSGPNNEQFF. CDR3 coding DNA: TGTGCCAGCAGTTTATCCGGACCAAACAATGAGCAGTTCTTC.

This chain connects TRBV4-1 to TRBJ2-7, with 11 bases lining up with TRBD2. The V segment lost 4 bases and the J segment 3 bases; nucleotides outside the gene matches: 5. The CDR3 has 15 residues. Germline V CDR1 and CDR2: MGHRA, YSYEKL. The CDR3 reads CASSRIAGGLYEQYF. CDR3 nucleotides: TGCGCCAGCAGCCGAATAGCGGGGGGGCTCTACGAGCAGTACTTC.

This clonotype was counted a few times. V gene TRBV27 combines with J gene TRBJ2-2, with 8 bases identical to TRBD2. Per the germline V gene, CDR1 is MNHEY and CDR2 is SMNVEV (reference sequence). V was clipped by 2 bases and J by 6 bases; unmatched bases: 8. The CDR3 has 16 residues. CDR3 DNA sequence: TGTGCCAGCAGTTTAATACGGGGGGGCAGCTCCGGGGAGCTGTTTTTT. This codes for CASSLIRGGSSGELFF.

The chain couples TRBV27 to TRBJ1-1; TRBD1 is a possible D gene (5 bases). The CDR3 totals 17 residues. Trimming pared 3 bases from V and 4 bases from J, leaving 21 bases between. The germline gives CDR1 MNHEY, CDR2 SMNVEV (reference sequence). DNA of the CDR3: TGTGCCAGCAGTTTTACTGGAAGGGGTGTTGGGAGCACTGAAGCTTTCTTT. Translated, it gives CASSFTGRGVGSTEAFF.

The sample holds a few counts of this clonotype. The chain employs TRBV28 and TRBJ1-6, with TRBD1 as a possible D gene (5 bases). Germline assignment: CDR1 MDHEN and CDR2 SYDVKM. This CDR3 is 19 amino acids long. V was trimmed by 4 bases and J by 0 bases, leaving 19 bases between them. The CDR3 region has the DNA TGTGCCAGCAGTTCTCTGGTCGGACACCTAAGCTCCTATAATTCACCCCTCCACTTT. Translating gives CASSSLVGHLSSYNSPLHF.

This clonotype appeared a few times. CDR3 loop: CASSNPGHNTEAFF. The DNA for the CDR3 is TGTGCCAGCAGCAACCCGGGACATAACACTGAAGCTTTCTTT. This chain connects TRBV6-2 or TRBV6-3 to TRBJ1-1, with D possibly matching TRBD1 (6 bases). Germline V gene data show CDR1 as MNHEY and CDR2 as SVGEGT. V lost 6 bases and J lost 2, with 13 bases in between. The CDR3 loop spans 14 amino acids.